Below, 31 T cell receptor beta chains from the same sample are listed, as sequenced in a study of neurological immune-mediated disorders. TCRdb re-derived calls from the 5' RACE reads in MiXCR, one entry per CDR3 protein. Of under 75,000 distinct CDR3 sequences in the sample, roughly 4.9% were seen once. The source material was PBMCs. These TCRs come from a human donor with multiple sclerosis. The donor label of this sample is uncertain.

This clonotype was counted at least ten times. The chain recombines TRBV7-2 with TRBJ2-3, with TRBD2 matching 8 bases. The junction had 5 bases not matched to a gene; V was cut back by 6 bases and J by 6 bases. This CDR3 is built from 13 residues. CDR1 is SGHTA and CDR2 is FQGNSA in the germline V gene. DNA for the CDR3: TGTGCCAGCAGTCGGGGGGGCGCGGATACGCAGTATTTT. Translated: CASSRGGADTQYF.

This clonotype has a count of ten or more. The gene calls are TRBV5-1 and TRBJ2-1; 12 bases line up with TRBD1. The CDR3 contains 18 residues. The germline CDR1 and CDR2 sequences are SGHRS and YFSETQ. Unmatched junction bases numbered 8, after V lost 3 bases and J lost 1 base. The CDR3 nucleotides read TGCGCCAGCAGCTCCGGGACAGGGGGCTTAGCTTCCTACAATGAGCAGTTCTTC. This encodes CASSSGTGGLASYNEQFF.

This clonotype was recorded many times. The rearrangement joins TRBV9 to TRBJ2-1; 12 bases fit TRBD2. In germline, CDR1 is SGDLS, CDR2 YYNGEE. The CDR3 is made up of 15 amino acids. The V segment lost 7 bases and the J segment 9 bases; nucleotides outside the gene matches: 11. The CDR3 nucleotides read TGTGCCAGCGGGCCTCTAGCGGGGGGGCCTGGTGAGCAGTTCTTC. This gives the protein CASGPLAGGPGEQFF. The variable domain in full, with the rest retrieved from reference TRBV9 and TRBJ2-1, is DSGVTQTPKHLITATGQRVTLRCSPRSGDLSVYWYQQSLDQGLQFLIQYYNGEERAKGNILERFSAQQFPDLHSELNLSSLELGDSALYFCASGPLAGGPGEQFFGPGTRLTVL.

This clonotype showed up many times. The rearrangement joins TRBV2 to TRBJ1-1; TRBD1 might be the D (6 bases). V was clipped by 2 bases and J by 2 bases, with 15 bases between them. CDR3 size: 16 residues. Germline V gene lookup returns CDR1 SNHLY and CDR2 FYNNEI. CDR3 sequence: CASSEFGGYSNTEAFF. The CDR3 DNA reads TGTGCCAGCAGTGAATTCGGGGGCTACAGTAACACTGAAGCTTTCTTT.

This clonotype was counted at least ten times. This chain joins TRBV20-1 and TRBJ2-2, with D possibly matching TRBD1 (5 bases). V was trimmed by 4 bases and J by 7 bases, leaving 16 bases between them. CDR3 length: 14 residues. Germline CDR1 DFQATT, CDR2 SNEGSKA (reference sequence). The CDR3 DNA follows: TGCAGTGCTAAAGTTTCCAGGGCCGGCGGGGAGCTGTTTTTT. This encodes CSAKVSRAGGELFF.

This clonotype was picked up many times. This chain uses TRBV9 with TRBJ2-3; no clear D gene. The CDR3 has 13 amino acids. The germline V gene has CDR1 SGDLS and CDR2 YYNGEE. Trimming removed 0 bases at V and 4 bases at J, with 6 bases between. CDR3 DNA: TGTGCCAGCAGCGTAGCGGGTGCAGATACGCAGTATTTT. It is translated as CASSVAGADTQYF. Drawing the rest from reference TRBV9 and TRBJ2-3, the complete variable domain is DSGVTQTPKHLITATGQRVTLRCSPRSGDLSVYWYQQSLDQGLQFLIQYYNGEERAKGNILERFSAQQFPDLHSELNLSSLELGDSALYFCASSVAGADTQYFGPGTRLTVL.

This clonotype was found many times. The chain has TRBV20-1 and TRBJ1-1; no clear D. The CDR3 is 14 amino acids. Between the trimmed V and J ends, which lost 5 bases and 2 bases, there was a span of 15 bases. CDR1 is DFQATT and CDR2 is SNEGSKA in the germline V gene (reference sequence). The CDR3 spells CSAARDGRNTEAFF. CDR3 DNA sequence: TGCAGTGCTGCCCGTGACGGACGAAACACTGAAGCTTTCTTT.

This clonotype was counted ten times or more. CDR3 sequence (DNA): TGCGCCAGCAGCTGGGGACTAGCGGAACCCACAGATACGCAGTATTTT. It is translated as CASSWGLAEPTDTQYF. The chain uses TRBV5-1 and TRBJ2-3, with 11 bases that match TRBD2. The CDR3 totals 16 residues. CDR1 SGHRS and CDR2 YFSETQ come from the germline V gene. V shed 3 bases and J 2 bases; nucleotides not matched to a gene: 5.

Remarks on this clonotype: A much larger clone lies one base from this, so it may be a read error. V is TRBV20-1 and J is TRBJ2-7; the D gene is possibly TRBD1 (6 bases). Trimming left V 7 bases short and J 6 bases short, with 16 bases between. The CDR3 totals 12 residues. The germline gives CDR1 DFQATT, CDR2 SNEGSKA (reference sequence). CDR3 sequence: CSVHLGTIEQYF. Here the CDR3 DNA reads TGCAGTGTGCACCTCGGGACAATCGAGCAGTACTTC.

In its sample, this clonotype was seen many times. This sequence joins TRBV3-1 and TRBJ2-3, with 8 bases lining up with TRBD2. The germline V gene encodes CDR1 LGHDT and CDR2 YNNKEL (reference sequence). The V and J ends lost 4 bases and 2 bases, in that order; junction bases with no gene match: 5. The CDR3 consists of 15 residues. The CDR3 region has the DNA TGTGCCAGCAGCCCGCGGGGGGTGTTCACAGATACGCAGTATTTT. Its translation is CASSPRGVFTDTQYF.

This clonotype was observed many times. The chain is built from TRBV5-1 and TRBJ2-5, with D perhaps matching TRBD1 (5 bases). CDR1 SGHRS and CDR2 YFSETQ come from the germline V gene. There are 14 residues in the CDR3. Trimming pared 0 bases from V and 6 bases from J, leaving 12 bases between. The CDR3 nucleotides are TGCGCCAGCAGCTTGGCCTTAGGGGCGAAGACCCAGTACTTC. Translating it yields CASSLALGAKTQYF.

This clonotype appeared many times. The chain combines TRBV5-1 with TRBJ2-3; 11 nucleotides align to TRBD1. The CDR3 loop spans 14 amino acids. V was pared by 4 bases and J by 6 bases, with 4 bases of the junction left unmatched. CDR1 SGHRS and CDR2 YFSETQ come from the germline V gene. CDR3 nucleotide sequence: TGCGCCAGCAGCCAAGGGACAGGGGGGGATACGCAGTATTTT. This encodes CASSQGTGGDTQYF.

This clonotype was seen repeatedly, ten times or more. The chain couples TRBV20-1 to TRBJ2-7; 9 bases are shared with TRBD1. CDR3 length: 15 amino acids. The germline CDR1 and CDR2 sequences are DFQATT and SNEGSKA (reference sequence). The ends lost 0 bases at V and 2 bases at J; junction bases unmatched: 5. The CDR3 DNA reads TGCAGTGCTAGAGATGACAGGGGGAGAACCTACGAGCAGTACTTC. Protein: CSARDDRGRTYEQYF.

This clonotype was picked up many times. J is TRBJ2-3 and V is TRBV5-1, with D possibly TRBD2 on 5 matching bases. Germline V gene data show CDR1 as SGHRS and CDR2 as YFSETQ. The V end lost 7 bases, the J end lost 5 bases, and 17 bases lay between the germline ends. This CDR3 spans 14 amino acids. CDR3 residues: CASQEGMVEDTQYF. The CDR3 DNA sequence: TGCGCCAGCCAAGAGGGAATGGTAGAAGATACGCAGTATTTT.

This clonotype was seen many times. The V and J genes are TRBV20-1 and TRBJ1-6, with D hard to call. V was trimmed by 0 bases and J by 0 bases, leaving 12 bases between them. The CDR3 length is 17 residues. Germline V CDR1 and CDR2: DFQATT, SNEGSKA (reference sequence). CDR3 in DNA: TGCAGTGCTAGAGATTCGGGCACCGTCTCCTATAATTCACCCCTCCACTTT. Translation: CSARDSGTVSYNSPLHF.

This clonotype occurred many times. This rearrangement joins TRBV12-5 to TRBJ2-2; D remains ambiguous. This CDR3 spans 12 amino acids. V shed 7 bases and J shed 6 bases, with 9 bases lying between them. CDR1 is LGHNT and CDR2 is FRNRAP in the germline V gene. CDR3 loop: CASAVFPGELFF. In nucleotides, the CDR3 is TGTGCTAGTGCCGTCTTTCCCGGGGAGCTGTTTTTT.

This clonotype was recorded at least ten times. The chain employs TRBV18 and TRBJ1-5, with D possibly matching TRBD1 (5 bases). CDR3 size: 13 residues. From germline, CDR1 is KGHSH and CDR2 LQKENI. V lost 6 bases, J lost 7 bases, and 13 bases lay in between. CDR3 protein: CASSPGLGQPQHF. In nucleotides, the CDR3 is TGTGCCAGCTCCCCAGGGTTAGGACAGCCCCAGCATTTT.

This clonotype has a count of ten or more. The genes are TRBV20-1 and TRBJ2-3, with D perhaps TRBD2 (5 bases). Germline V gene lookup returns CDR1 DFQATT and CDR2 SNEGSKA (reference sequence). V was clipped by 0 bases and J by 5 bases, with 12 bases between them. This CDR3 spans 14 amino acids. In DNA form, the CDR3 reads TGCAGTGCTAGAGATCCCGGGGAAGGAGATACGCAGTATTTT. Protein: CSARDPGEGDTQYF.

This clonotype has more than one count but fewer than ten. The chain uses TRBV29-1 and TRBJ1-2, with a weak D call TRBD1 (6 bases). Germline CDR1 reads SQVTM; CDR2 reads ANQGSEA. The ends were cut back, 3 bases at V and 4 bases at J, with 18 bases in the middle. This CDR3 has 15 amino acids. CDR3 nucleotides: TGCAGCGTTGATCCGGCCCAGGACAGACTCTATGGCTACACCTTC. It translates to CSVDPAQDRLYGYTF.

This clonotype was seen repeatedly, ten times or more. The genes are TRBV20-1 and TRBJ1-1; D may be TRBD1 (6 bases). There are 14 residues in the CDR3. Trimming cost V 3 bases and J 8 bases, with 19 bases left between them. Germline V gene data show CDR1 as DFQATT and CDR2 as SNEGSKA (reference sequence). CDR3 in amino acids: CSARGPGHTTEAFF. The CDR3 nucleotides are TGCAGTGCTAGGGGTCCGGGACATACTACGGAAGCTTTCTTT.

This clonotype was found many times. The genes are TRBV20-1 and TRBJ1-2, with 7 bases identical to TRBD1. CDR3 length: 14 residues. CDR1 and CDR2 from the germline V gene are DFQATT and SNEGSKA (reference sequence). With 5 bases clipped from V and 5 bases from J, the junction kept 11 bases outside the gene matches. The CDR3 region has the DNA TGCAGTGCTGGAAACGGACAGGATGGATATGGCTACACCTTC. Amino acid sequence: CSAGNGQDGYGYTF.

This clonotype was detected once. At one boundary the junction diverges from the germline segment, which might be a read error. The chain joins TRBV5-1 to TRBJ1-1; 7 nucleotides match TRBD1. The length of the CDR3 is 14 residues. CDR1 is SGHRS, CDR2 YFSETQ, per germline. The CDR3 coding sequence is TGCGCTAGCAGCTTGAGGGGGCAGAACACTGAAGCTTTCTTT. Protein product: CASSLRGQNTEAFF.

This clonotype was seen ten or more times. The CDR3 protein is CAISASGGQEGYGYTF. CDR3 nucleotides: TGTGCCATCAGTGCCTCCGGCGGACAGGAGGGCTATGGCTACACCTTC. The chain is built from TRBV10-3 and TRBJ1-2; 7 nucleotides align to TRBD1. The germline gives CDR1 ENHRY, CDR2 SYGVKD. CDR3 size: 16 residues. The V segment lost 4 bases and the J segment 4 bases; nucleotides outside the gene matches: 12.

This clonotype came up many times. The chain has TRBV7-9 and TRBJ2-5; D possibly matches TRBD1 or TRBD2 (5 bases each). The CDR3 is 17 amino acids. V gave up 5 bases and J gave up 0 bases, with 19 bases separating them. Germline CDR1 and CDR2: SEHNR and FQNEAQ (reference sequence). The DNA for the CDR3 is TGTGCCAGCAGCCAACGTCTCTCCGGGGCATACCAAGAGACCCAGTACTTC. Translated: CASSQRLSGAYQETQYF.

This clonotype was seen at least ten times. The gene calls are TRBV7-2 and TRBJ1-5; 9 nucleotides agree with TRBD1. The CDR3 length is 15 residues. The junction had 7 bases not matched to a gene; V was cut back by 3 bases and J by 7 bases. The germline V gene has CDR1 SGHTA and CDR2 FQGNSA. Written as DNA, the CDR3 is TGTGCCAGCAGCTTTGACAGGGGGTCATGGCAGCCCCAGCATTTT. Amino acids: CASSFDRGSWQPQHF.

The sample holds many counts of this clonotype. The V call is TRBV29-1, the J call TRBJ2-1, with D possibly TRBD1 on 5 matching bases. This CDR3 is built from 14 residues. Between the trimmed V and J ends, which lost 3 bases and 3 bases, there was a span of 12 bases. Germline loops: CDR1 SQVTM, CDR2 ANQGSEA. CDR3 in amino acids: CSVEAGLNYNEQFF. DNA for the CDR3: TGCAGCGTTGAGGCAGGGCTCAACTACAATGAGCAGTTCTTC.

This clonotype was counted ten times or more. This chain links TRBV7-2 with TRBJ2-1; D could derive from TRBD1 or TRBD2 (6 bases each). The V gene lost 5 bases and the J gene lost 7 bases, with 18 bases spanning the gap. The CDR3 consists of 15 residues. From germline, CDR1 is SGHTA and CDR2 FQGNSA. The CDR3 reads CASSPQVGGQNEQFF. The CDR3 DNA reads TGTGCCAGCAGCCCCCAGGTGGGGGGCCAAAATGAGCAGTTCTTC.

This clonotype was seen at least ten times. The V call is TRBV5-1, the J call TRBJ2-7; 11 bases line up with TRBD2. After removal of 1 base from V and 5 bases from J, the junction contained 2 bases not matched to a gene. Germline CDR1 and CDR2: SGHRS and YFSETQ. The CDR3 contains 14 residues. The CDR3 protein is CASSLTLAGDEQYF. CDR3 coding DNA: TGCGCCAGCAGCTTGACACTAGCGGGGGACGAGCAGTACTTC.

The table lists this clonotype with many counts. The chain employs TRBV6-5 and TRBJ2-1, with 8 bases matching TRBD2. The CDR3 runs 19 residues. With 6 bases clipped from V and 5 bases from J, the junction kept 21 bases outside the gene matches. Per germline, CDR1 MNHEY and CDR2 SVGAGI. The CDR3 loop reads CASSDTRSGGHAGDNEQFF. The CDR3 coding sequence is TGTGCCAGCAGCGACACCAGAAGCGGGGGACACGCAGGGGACAATGAGCAGTTCTTC.

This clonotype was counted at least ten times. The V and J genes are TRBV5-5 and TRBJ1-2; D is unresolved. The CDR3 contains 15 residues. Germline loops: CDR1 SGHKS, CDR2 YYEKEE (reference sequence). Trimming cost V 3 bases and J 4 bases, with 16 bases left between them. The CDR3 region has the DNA TGTGCCAGCAGCTCGACCCTGGGAGGGATCTATGGCTACACCTTC. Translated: CASSSTLGGIYGYTF.

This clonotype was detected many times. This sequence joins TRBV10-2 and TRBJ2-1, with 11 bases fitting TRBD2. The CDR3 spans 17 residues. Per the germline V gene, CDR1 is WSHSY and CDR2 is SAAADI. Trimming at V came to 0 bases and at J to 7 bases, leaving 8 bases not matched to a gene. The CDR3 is CASSESLAGGVGNEQFF. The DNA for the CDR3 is TGCGCCAGCAGTGAGTCCCTAGCGGGGGGTGTTGGAAATGAGCAGTTCTTC.